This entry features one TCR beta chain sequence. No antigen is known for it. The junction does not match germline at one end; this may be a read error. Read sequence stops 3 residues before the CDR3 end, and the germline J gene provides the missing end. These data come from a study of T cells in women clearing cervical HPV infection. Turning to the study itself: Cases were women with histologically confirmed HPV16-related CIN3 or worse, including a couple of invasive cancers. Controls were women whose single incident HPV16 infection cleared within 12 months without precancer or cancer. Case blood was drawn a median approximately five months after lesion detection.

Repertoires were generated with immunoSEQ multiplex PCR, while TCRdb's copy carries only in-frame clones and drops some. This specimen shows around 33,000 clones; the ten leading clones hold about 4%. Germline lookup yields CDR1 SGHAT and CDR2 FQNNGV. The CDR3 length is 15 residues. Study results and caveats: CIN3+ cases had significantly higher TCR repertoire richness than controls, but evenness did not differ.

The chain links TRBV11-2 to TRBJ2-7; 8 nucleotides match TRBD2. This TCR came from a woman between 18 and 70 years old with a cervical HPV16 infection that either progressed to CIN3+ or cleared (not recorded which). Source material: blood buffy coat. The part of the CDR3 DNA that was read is TGTGCCAGCAGCCTAGAGTTATCGGGAGGGGGCGAG. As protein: CASSLELSGGGE. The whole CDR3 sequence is CASSLELSGGGEQYF. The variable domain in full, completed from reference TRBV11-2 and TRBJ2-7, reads EAGVAQSPRYKIIEKRQSVAFWCNPISGHATLYWYQQILGQGPKLLIQFQNNGVVDDSQLPKDRFSAERLKGVDSTLKIQPAKLEDSAVYLCASSLELSGGGEQYFGPGTRLTVT.